Detailed here is one T cell receptor (beta chain). Its cognate antigen has yet to be identified. Base qualities are not provided; no much larger clone lies one nucleotide away. The data were obtained in a study of T cells in localized non-small cell lung cancer (dated by TCRdb to 2020 to 2022). A note on the overall study: T cell repertoires of more than 200 early-stage NSCLC patients were analyzed, with tumors being compared against uninvolved tumor-adjacent lungs. Of the NSCLC patients, about 130 were male and about a hundred were female, and the mean age was about 69 years. The cohort consisted of 236 treatment-naive NSCLC patients whose localized lung tumors had been resected.

The immunoSEQ Assay was used to sequence TCR beta CDR3 regions from DNA. The authors' pipeline ran thus. T cell density was computed as TCR beta template counts normalized to usable DNA estimated by amplifying housekeeping genes. Richness was estimated with the preseqR package, extrapolating to 400,000 templates for PBMC samples and 120,000 templates for tissue samples. Clonality was calculated as one minus Pielou's evenness. Tissue-enriched TCRs were identified by differential abundance testing using productive amino-acid clonotypes, minimum total count 5 and alpha 0.1. The Jaccard Index and the Morisita Overlap Index were used to quantify repertoire overlap between compartments. GLIPH clustered TCR beta CDR3s with public tetramer-defined viral CDR3s; viral motifs required at least three viral sequences plus V-gene enrichment. TCRdb obtained this table from immuneACCESS and retained in-frame rearrangements with V and J assigned. These tables miss some clones; where compared with another copy, unresolved V genes account for less than half of the shortfall, and the remainder is unexplained. V and J calls and clone size follow that table, whereas D and trimming were derived from the DNA. Within this sample are 45,000 to 65,000 clones, with about three quarters of them counted one time only. Clones ranked in the top ten supply 3.5% to 5.5% of the sample.

The CDR3 starts with the cysteine, ends with the phenylalanine, and has 14 residues. Only the CDR3 region is kept as DNA, spanning 42 bases read in frame from base 1. CDR1 and CDR2, looked up from the germline V gene, are SNHLY and FYNNEI. V and J lose 8 bases and 4 bases, and a span of 18 bases separates them. At diagnosis, tumor, uninvolved tumor-adjacent lung and peripheral blood were collected and then preserved as a mix of FFPE and fresh-frozen material. Blood samples were analyzed as peripheral blood mononuclear cells for TCR repertoire profiling. Here is what the overall study found, with its caveats: Uninvolved tumor-adjacent lung showed the highest T cell clonality, higher than tumor, which suggests more focused antigenic responses in the uninvolved tumor-adjacent lung. Longer overall survival was associated with higher T cell density in blood, whereas shorter survival was associated with higher clonality in adjacent lung. A median of roughly 58 of the top 100 tumor clones were detected in paired uninvolved adjacent lung, and about 29 of these tumor clones were also found among the top 100 clones of the paired uninvolved adjacent lung. Because the study design was exploratory, TCR variables were selected using unadjusted p-values without false-discovery rate correction. Because multi-region sequencing of the tumors was not done, intratumor heterogeneity could not be ruled out.

The sequence is built from TRBV2 and TRBJ2-7; the D gene is perhaps TRBD1 or TRBD2, each of them matching over 6 bases. The sample here was PBMCs, taken before any cancer treatment. This TCR was recovered from a woman aged 40-69 years with stage II lung adenocarcinoma. CDR3 loop: CASSIDGGLYEQYF. The DNA sequence reads TGTGCCAGCTCTATAGATGGGGGGCTATACGAGCAGTACTTC.